The clone carrying this TCR beta chain occurred a few times. The antigen is undetermined. Healthy Caucasians provided all donations. This sample was taken from a study of identical twins. A universal primer binding site was introduced by template switching. The final cDNA contained unique molecular identifiers. TCRdb called the 5' RACE reads again in MiXCR, with one record for every CDR3 protein. The table lists around 250,000 distinct CDR3 sequences, 10% to 15% of them singletons. This CDR3 contains 14 residues. V lost 5 bases and J lost 6, with 16 bases in between. Germline V lookup: CDR1 DFQATT, CDR2 SNEGSKA (reference sequence). The study, taken as a whole, reports: Whereas memory repertoires showed no such difference, abundant cord blood beta clonotypes carried fewer insertions. When twins shared out-of-frame alpha sequences, those sequences had excess low generation probability.

The same specimen was also included in a second study, on yellow fever vaccine responses in identical twins.

Sequencing was carried out using memory (CD45RO+) T cells sorted from blood. The chain uses TRBV20-1 and TRBJ2-2; D possibly corresponds to TRBD2 (6 bases). This TCR was recovered from a young woman in good health. CDR3 DNA sequence: TGCAGTGCTGGTCGGGCGGGGCGGGCCGGGGAGCTGTTTTTT. It is translated as CSAGRAGRAGELFF.